This T cell receptor (beta chain) was recovered during a study of cytomegalovirus exposure and HLA in healthy donors. Study-level results: In an earlier analysis, most TCR beta V segments were productive about 87% or about 30% of the time. Cytomegalovirus association was assigned to about 150 TCR beta chains.

With regard to this clone: Its antigen is undetermined.

PCR primers comprised 60 Vbeta and 13 Jbeta primers. Profiled with immunoSEQ multiplex PCR; TCRdb holds only in-frame clones, not every one. The data contain some 130,000 clones, approximately 87% of them singletons. CDR1 is LNHDA and CDR2 is SQIVND in the germline V gene (reference sequence). The CDR3 is 16 residues long. V was pared by 5 bases and J by 6 bases, with 11 bases of the junction left unmatched. The study sampled nominally healthy donors, though unrecorded immune exposures were likely. This receptor was identified in a woman aged 30 to 39 in good health and CMV-seronegative. This chain links TRBV19 with TRBJ2-1, with 9 bases lining up with TRBD2. Specimen: PBMCs. CDR3 nucleotides: TGTGCCAGTAGTTCCCGACCTAGCGGGGAGGGCAATGAGCAGTTCTTC. It yields the protein CASSSRPSGEGNEQFF.